This T cell receptor (beta chain) was recovered during a study of T cell responses to AZD1222 COVID-19 vaccine. Study-wide context: Recipients boosted at about 4 weeks or about 12 weeks are pooled.

The CDR3 sequence is 16 residues long. Losses at the gene ends were 2 bases for V and 5 bases for J; bases not matched to a gene: 5. Per the germline V gene, CDR1 is SGHNT and CDR2 is YENEEA. Clones were read by immunoSEQ multiplex PCR, and TCRdb kept only the in-frame ones, dropping some. The sample lists roughly 160,000 clones; 75% to 90% were seen once. Notes on this clone: Its antigen is undetermined.

General study points: Spike-wide vaccine-associated CD4 TCRs dominated at 160-218 and 743-854. Spike-specific TCR repertoires showed rising breadth and depth after two AZD1222 doses.

This TCR was recovered from an adult in good health. The chain employs TRBV11-3 and TRBJ2-3; 12 bases match TRBD2. The sample here was peripheral blood, taken on day 0 of AZD1222 vaccination. For the CDR3, the DNA is TGTGCCAGCAGCTTACTAGCGGGGGGGCTTGGAGATACGCAGTATTTT. This sequence encodes CASSLLAGGLGDTQYF.